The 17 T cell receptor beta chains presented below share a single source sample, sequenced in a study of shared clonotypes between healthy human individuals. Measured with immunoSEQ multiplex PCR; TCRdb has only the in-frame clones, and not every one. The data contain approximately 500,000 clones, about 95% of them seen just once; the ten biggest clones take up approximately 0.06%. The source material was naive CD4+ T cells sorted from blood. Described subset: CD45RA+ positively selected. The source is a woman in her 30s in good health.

The CDR3 sequence: CASSDRGQSNTEAFF. The DNA of the CDR3 is TGTGCCAGCAGTGATCGTGGACAGTCAAACACTGAAGCTTTCTTT. The gene calls are TRBV2 and TRBJ1-1; D is perhaps TRBD1 (6 bases). The CDR3 runs to 15 residues. Trimming removed 3 bases at V and 2 bases at J, with 13 bases between. The germline CDR1 and CDR2 sequences are SNHLY and FYNNEI.

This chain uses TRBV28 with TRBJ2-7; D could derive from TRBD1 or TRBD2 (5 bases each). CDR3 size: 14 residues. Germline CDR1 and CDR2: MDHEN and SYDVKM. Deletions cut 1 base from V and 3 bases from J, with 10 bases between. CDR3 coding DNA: TGTGCCAGCAGTTTATCGGGGCATGGCTACGAGCAGTACTTC. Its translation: CASSLSGHGYEQYF.

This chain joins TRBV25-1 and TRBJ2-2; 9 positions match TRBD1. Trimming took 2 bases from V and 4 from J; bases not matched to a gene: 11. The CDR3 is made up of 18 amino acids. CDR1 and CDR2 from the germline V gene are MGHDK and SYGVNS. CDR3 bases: TGTGCCAGCAGTGAACCGGACAGGGGAAGTTATCGCACCGGGGAGCTGTTTTTT. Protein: CASSEPDRGSYRTGELFF.

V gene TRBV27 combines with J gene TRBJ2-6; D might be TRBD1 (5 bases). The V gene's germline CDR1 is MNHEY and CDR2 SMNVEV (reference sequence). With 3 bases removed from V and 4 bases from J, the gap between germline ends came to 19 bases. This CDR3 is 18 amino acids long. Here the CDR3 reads CASSLIAGRVAGANVLTF. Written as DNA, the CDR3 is TGTGCCAGCAGTTTGATTGCAGGGCGAGTTGCAGGGGCCAACGTCCTGACTTTC.

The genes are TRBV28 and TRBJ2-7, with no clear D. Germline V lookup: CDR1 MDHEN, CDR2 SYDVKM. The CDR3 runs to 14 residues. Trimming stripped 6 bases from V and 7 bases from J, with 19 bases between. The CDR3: CASRPSLGLWEQYF. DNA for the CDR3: TGTGCCAGCAGACCAAGCCTAGGCCTTTGGGAGCAGTACTTC.

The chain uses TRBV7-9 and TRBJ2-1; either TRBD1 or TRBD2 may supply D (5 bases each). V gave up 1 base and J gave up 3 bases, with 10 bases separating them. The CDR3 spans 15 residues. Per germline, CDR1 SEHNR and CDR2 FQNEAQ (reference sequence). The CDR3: CASSLGGTGYNEQFF. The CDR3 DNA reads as TGTGCCAGCAGCTTAGGAGGGACGGGCTACAATGAGCAGTTCTTC.

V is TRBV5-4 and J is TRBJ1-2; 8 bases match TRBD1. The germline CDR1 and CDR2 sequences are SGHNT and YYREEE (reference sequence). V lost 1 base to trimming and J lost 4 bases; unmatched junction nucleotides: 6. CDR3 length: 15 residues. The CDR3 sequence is CASSLSGTGVYGYTF. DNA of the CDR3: TGTGCCAGCAGCTTGTCCGGGACAGGAGTCTATGGCTACACCTTC.

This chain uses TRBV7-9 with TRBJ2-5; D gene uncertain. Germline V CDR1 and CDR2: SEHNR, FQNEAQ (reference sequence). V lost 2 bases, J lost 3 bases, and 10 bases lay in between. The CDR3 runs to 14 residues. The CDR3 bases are TGTGCCAGCAGCTTACCATCGTGGGAAGAGACCCAGTACTTC. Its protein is CASSLPSWEETQYF.

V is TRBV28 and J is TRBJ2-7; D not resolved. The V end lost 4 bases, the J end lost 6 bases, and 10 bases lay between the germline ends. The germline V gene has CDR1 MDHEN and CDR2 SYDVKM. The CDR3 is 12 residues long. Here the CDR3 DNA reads TGTGCCAGCAGTTGGTCGAAGGGCGAGCAGTACTTC. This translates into CASSWSKGEQYF.

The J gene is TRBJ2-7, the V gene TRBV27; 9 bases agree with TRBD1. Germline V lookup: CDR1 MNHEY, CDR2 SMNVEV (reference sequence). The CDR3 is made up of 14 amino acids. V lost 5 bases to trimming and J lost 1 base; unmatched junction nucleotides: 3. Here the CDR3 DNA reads TGTGCCAGCAGTCAGGACAGGGGATCCTACGAGCAGTACTTC. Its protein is CASSQDRGSYEQYF.

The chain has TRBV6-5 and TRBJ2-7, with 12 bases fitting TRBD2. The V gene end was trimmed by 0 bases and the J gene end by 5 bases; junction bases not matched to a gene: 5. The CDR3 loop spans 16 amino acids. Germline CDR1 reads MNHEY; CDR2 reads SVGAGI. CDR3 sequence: CASSYSRLAGVDEQYF. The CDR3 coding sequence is TGTGCCAGCAGTTACTCGCGACTAGCGGGAGTGGACGAGCAGTACTTC.

Here the CDR3 reads CASRRPGRTDTQYF. In DNA form, the CDR3 reads TGTGCCAGCAGACGTCCGGGACGCACAGATACGCAGTATTTT. This sequence joins TRBV28 and TRBJ2-3; D could derive from TRBD1 or TRBD2 (5 bases each). V shed 6 bases and J shed 1 base, with 11 bases lying between them. CDR1 is MDHEN, CDR2 SYDVKM, per germline. This CDR3 is 14 amino acids long. Looking up the rest from reference TRBV28 and TRBJ2-3 gives the full variable domain: DVKVTQSSRYLVKRTGEKVFLECVQDMDHENMFWYRQDPGLGLRLIYFSYDVKMKEKGDIPEGYSVSREKKERFSLILESASTNQTSMYLCASRRPGRTDTQYFGPGTRLTVL.

The DNA of the CDR3 is TGTGCCAGCAGTTACTCAGTGGGAAGCTCTAACTATGGCTACACCTTC. It translates to CASSYSVGSSNYGYTF. The genes are TRBV6-5 and TRBJ1-2; no reliable D call. The germline V and J ends were trimmed by 0 bases and 0 bases, with 11 bases remaining between them. The CDR3 extends over 16 amino acids. CDR1 and CDR2 from the germline V gene are MNHEY and SVGAGI.

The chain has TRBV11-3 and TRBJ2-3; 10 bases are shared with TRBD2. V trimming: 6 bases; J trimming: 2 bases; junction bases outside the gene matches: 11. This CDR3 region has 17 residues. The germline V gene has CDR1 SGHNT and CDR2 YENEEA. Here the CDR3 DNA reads TGTGCCAGCAGTCGATCCGGGACTAGCGCCTTCACAGATACGCAGTATTTT. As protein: CASSRSGTSAFTDTQYF.

In DNA form, the CDR3 reads TGTGCCAGCAGCTTAGGCAGCGGGGAATACAATGAGCAGTTCTTC. It translates to CASSLGSGEYNEQFF. This rearrangement joins TRBV7-8 to TRBJ2-1; 7 nucleotides match TRBD2. The germline CDR1 and CDR2 sequences are SGHVS and FQNEAQ. Trimming took 1 base from V and 4 from J; bases not matched to a gene: 4. The CDR3 length is 15 residues.

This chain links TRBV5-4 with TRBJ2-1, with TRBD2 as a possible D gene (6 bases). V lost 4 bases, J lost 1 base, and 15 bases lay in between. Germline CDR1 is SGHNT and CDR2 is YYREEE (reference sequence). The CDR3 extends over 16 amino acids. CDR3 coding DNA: TGTGCCAGCAGCCGAAGGTGGGACTCATCCTACAATGAGCAGTTCTTC. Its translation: CASSRRWDSSYNEQFF.

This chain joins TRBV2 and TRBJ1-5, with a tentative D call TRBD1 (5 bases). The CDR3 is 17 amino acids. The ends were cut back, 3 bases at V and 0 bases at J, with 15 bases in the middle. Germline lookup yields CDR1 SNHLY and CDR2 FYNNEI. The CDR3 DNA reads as TGTGCCAGCAGTGAGCTACGCGGGCAGGGTAGCAATCAGCCCCAGCATTTT. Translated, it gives CASSELRGQGSNQPQHF.